This entry lists 11 T cell receptor beta chains sequenced from one sample in a study of cytomegalovirus exposure and HLA in healthy donors. PCR amplification relied on 60 Vbeta primers (plus 13 Jbeta primers). The table came from immunoSEQ multiplex PCR; TCRdb's copy has only in-frame clones and leaves some out. This table holds around 130,000 clones, around three fifths found once. The specimen sequenced was PBMCs. The receptors were sampled from a woman aged 40 to 55 in good health and CMV-seropositive.

This clone was found a few times. The chain is built from TRBV9 and TRBJ2-1; 7 nucleotides line up with TRBD2. Germline V gene data show CDR1 as SGDLS and CDR2 as YYNGEE. Losses at the gene ends were 4 bases for V and 9 bases for J; bases not matched to a gene: 4. The CDR3 is 12 residues long. Here the CDR3 DNA reads TGTGCCAGCAGCCTACGGACTAGTGAGCAGTTCTTC. The encoded protein is CASSLRTSEQFF.

The V gene is TRBV6-5, the J gene TRBJ1-1; TRBD1 might be the D (6 bases). V lost 0 bases, J lost 1 base, and 9 bases lay in between. This CDR3 comprises 15 residues. Germline V CDR1 and CDR2: MNHEY, SVGAGI. The DNA of the CDR3 is TGTGCCAGCAGTTACTCGGCAGGGGAGAACACTGAAGCTTTCTTT. Its protein is CASSYSAGENTEAFF.

The chain links TRBV19 to TRBJ1-2; TRBD1 agrees at 7 bases. CDR1 is LNHDA, CDR2 SQIVND, per germline (reference sequence). J lost 3 bases, V lost 8 bases, and 9 bases had no gene match. The CDR3 consists of 14 residues. The CDR3 reads CASRRTGVHYGYTF. Written as DNA, the CDR3 is TGTGCCAGTCGACGGACAGGAGTTCACTATGGCTACACCTTC.

This clone was observed a handful of times. The J gene is TRBJ1-1, the V gene TRBV5-1, with D tentatively TRBD1 (5 bases). CDR3 length equals 12 residues. The germline gives CDR1 SGHRS, CDR2 YFSETQ. V lost 4 bases and J lost 7, with 11 bases in between. As DNA, the CDR3 is TGCGCCAGCAGCGGGGACGGGGGTGAAGCTTTCTTT. Translating gives CASSGDGGEAFF.

This clone has only a few counts. The V and J genes are TRBV19 and TRBJ2-1; 9 bases fit TRBD1. Per the germline V gene, CDR1 is LNHDA and CDR2 is SQIVND (reference sequence). V shed 6 bases and J 3 bases; nucleotides not matched to a gene: 21. The CDR3 has 20 residues. CDR3 bases: TGTGCCAGTAGGCTCTTTGGGGACAGGGTCATTTACGAGGACTACAATGAGCAGTTCTTC. Translating it yields CASRLFGDRVIYEDYNEQFF.

Only a few counts were recorded for this clone. The J gene is TRBJ1-4, the V gene TRBV9, with D hard to call. The CDR3 covers 15 residues. Trimming took 0 bases from V and 8 from J, leaving 14 bases between them. Per the germline V gene, CDR1 is SGDLS and CDR2 is YYNGEE. The CDR3 nucleotides read TGTGCCAGCAGCGTAGTCGGTGCCCGAGGAGAAAAACTGTTTTTT. Protein: CASSVVGARGEKLFF. The entire variable domain, with the rest obtained from reference TRBV9 and TRBJ1-4, is as follows: DSGVTQTPKHLITATGQRVTLRCSPRSGDLSVYWYQQSLDQGLQFLIQYYNGEERAKGNILERFSAQQFPDLHSELNLSSLELGDSALYFCASSVVGARGEKLFFGSGTQLSVL.

V gene TRBV6-1 combines with J gene TRBJ2-7, with D possibly being TRBD2 (5 bases). CDR1 MNHNS and CDR2 SASEGT come from the germline V gene. This CDR3 comprises 15 residues. V lost 1 base and J lost 0, with 10 bases in between. CDR3 loop: CASSEDGLSSYEQYF. The CDR3 bases are TGTGCCAGCAGTGAAGACGGACTGAGCTCCTACGAGCAGTACTTC.

J is TRBJ1-1 and V is TRBV6-5, with D hard to call. V lost 0 bases and J lost 2, with 13 bases in between. CDR3 size: 16 residues. Germline values: CDR1 MNHEY, CDR2 SVGAGI. In DNA form, the CDR3 reads TGTGCCAGCAGTTACTCTAGGGCGGGTGATAACACTGAAGCTTTCTTT. Translating gives CASSYSRAGDNTEAFF.

This chain uses TRBV5-1 with TRBJ2-1, with 7 bases identical to TRBD2. V shed 0 bases, J shed 4 bases, and the junction held 7 bases outside the gene matches. Germline CDR1 and CDR2: SGHRS and YFSETQ. The CDR3 length is 16 residues. The CDR3 coding sequence is TGCGCCAGCAGCTTGGCAGCGGGACTCGCGTACAATGAGCAGTTCTTC. Translating gives CASSLAAGLAYNEQFF.

This clone occurred a few times. This sequence joins TRBV6-5 and TRBJ2-6, with no clear D. This CDR3 spans 16 amino acids. V lost 0 bases to trimming and J lost 4 bases, with 10 bases between them. The germline V gene has CDR1 MNHEY and CDR2 SVGAGI. CDR3 bases: TGTGCCAGCAGTTACTCGTCCGCGTCGGGGGCCAACGTCCTGACTTTC. It specifies CASSYSSASGANVLTF.

Of note for this clone: Germline is not matched at one junction end, which may reflect a read error. The rearrangement links TRBV4-1 to TRBJ1-2; no firm D call. The CDR3 spans 13 residues. Per the germline V gene, CDR1 is MGHRA and CDR2 is YSYEKL. CDR3 amino acids: CASSQGEETGYPF. In DNA form, the CDR3 reads TGCGCCAGCAGCCAAGGGGAGGAGACTGGCTACCCCTTC.